This T cell receptor beta chain was documented in a study of shared clonotypes between healthy human individuals. About the research overall: Each donor had three CD4 naive, three CD4 memory, two CD8 naive and one CD8 memory plate. Overall study results and limits: As a rule, naive subsets had a larger estimated richness than memory subsets.

As to this clone: Its target is unknown.

Trimming shortened V by 4 bases and J by 3 bases, and 13 bases separated the two germline ends. Germline V CDR1 and CDR2: SGDLS, YYNGEE. The CDR3 is 15 amino acids. Genomic DNA from each subset was divided evenly over several immunoSEQ plates. Sequencing was performed with immunoSEQ multiplex PCR; in TCRdb, only in-frame clones are kept and a portion is missing. The sample holds over a million clones; about 70% are singletons and the top ten take approximately 1.5%. The rearrangement joins TRBV9 to TRBJ1-4; D is unresolved. Sequencing was carried out using memory CD4+ T cells sorted from blood. Subset given: CD45RA-negative fraction. The sequence derives from a man between 18 and 35 years old in good health. In nucleotides, the CDR3 is TGTGCCAGCAGCCCCCGTAGGGAGGCTAATGAAAAACTGTTTTTT. Translation: CASSPRREANEKLFF.